Included here is one T cell receptor (beta chain) sequence, with context. The clone's antigen remains unknown. Qualities for individual bases were not recorded, and no much larger clone is one base off. RNA was extracted using the RNeasy kit, and roughly 0.5 to 1 ug of the RNA was reverse transcribed with random hexamers. The immunoSEQ multiplex PCR assay, covering 54 Vbeta and 13 Jbeta segments, was used to amplify TCR beta CDR3 regions. PCR amplification bias was corrected by using a synthetic template baseline for primer optimization and computational correction. Regarding the original processing steps: Only productive sequences were kept, with reads annotated to V, D and J genes according to IMGT and analyzed in immunoSEQ Analyzer. Clonality was computed as one minus Shannon entropy normalized by log2 of the number of productive unique sequences. For each patient and control, public and private clones were evaluated among the 100 most prevalent clones. Clones were defined as Susac-specific if absent from the healthy and MS cohorts, from under 1,200 published viral clones and from other ImmuneACCESS disease sequences. TCRdb took the public reads, trimmed them with fastp at Q25, ran MiXCR for clone calling and kept in-frame beta chains. Rows matching on CDR3 protein sequence are summarized as one entry with the most common DNA and genes. What appears here as the V and J calls and clone size reflects TCRdb's work, not the paper's. The sample has about 110,000 distinct CDR3 sequences on record, roughly 95% of them singletons. About 0.095% of the sample comes from the top ten.

These data come from a study of CD8 T cells in Susac syndrome (dated by TCRdb to 2018 to 2020). For context, the study as a whole: Whether CD8+ T cell activation and differentiation in Susac syndrome was antigen driven was tested using repertoire sequencing.

Peripheral blood CD8+ and CD4+ T cells from healthy donors, Susac syndrome patients and multiple sclerosis patients were profiled by high-throughput TCR beta sequencing. Healthy donors were included as age- and sex-matched controls. Bulk CD8+ and CD4+ T cells were purified by magnetic negative isolation, while CD8+ TEMRA cells were enriched using FACS. Blood was collected in EDTA tubes and processed within 24 hours, with PBMCs isolated through density gradient centrifugation. PBMCs intended for TCR sequencing were frozen in liquid nitrogen and were later thawed in a 37 degrees C water bath. The sorted or isolated CD4+, CD8+ and CD8+ TEMRA cells reached a purity of at least 90%. Overall study outcomes, separate from this receptor: The study acknowledged that relatively few individuals were included in the TCR sequencing and HLA analysis.

CDR1 and CDR2 are drawn from the germline V gene: SGHTA, FQGTGA. Trimming costs V 5 bases and J 7 bases, and their ends lie 22 bases apart. The CDR3, cysteine through phenylalanine, is 16 amino acids long. Only the CDR3 region is kept as DNA, spanning 48 bases read in frame from base 1. The clonotype originates from a human donor in good health. Sequenced: CD4+ T cells from PBMCs. The rearrangement joined TRBV7-3 to TRBJ2-3; there is no confident call for the D gene. The sequence in DNA is TGTGCCAGCAGCAACCGACCAATTGGAGACCGAAATACGCAGTATTTT. It encodes CASSNRPIGDRNTQYF.